This T cell receptor beta chain was identified during a study of blood T cell repertoires in COVID-19. Original methodology: Reference gene primer amplification gave estimated nucleated cell counts. Profiled with immunoSEQ multiplex PCR; TCRdb holds only in-frame clones, not every one. For V, J and clone size, that table is used; D and trimming come from the DNA. The sample holds about 52,000 clones, about 91% seen once. The CDR3 consists of 14 residues. Germline V gene lookup returns CDR1 LGHNA and CDR2 YNFKEQ. With V trimmed by 4 bases and J by 8 bases, 5 bases remained unmatched. The chain is built from TRBV4-2 and TRBJ2-4; 10 bases are shared with TRBD1. Material: peripheral blood. This receptor was obtained from a man between 60 and 70 years old with active COVID-19. CDR3 residues: CASSPRTGGDIQYF. The CDR3 DNA is TGTGCCAGCAGCCCCCGGACAGGGGGTGACATTCAGTACTTC.